This TCR beta chain was captured by sequencing in a study of blood T cell repertoires in COVID-19 (dated by TCRdb to 2020 to 2022). Study-wide context: Samples covering the acute and convalescent phases of COVID-19 were provided by collaborators in the United States, Italy and Spain. The material from the prospective study consisted of cDNA or gDNA derived from T cells, B-cell-depleted T cells, or PBMCs. Subjects who had been exposed to COVID-19, were actively infected with it, or had recovered from it provided the deeply sampled blood TCRbeta repertoires that made up the dataset. The repertoires were made available in a free public database intended to serve as a resource for research on the immune response to SARS-CoV-2. The samples were drawn from two sources: the first 160 participants of the ongoing ImmuneRACE study, and 1,254 subjects contributed by 6 global collaborators. Nearly every sample came with metadata listing a de-identified subject ID, COVID-19 status, age in years and sex. HLA class I and class II types, where available, came from metadata supplied by the sample provider rather than from assay-based typing. What the work shows at the level of the full study, not this receptor alone: Clinical and demographic metadata were provided uncurated, with the amount varying by source and participant.

With regard to this clone: It lacks a known antigen. Base qualities are not provided; no much larger clone lies one nucleotide away.

V and J are truncated by 6 bases and 8 bases respectively, leaving an intervening sequence of 17 bases. The CDR3 spans 14 residues, from the cysteine through the phenylalanine. Only the CDR3 DNA stays, 42 bases, in frame from base 1. The germline V gene yields MRHNA for CDR1 and SNTAGT for CDR2. The immunoSEQ Assay, a bias-controlled multiplex PCR, was used to amplify TCRbeta CDR3 regions from genomic DNA. The authors' analysis ran thus. The number of nucleated cells in each sample was estimated by amplification of reference gene primers within the assay. Sequence reads were collapsed and filtered to measure the absolute abundance of every unique TCRbeta CDR3 rearrangement. For each sample, productive Simpson clonality was calculated as the square root of Simpson's diversity index across productive rearrangements. This is the immuneACCESS table as TCRdb keeps it, with only in-frame sequences that have V and J called. A part of the clones is gone; compared with another copy, unresolved V genes explain less than half, and the rest is unexplained. That table is the source of V, J and clone size, and D and trimming were worked out from the DNA. This sample has about 170,000 clones in its table, and more than 70% of those were observed once. The ten most abundant clones make up around a fifth of the sample.

Another Seattle source contributed samples from volunteer blood donors who had recovered from COVID-19. The collaborating institutions used their own protocols to collect whole blood in K2EDTA tubes. For TCRbeta analysis, collaborators shipped samples as frozen whole blood, isolated PBMCs, or DNA extracted from either of those sample types. The clonotype was recovered from a woman aged 70-85 years who had recovered from COVID-19. The rearrangement joined TRBV6-4 to TRBJ2-4, with a weak D call of TRBD2 (6 bases match). Input material: peripheral blood. The CDR3: CASSLSSGQDIQYF. Read as DNA, the sequence is TGTGCCAGCAGCCTGAGTAGCGGTCAGGACATTCAGTACTTC.